This TCR beta chain was recorded in a study of cytomegalovirus exposure and HLA in healthy donors. Study-wide results and caveats: Accounts indicate the classifier identified cytomegalovirus status with strong specificity and sensitivity. It was approximately 160 TCR beta chains that were listed as cytomegalovirus-associated.

Of note for this clone: What it binds is not known.

Trimming took off 0 bases at V and 4 bases at J, with 19 bases between the two ends. The length of the CDR3 is 17 residues. The germline CDR1 and CDR2 sequences are SGHRS and YFSETQ. Some clones are missing from TCRdb's copy, which holds only in-frame ones; the method was immunoSEQ multiplex PCR. The sample includes roughly 190,000 clones, roughly 82% seen only once; the top ten take roughly 1.5%. The sample was PBMCs. The chain joins TRBV5-1 to TRBJ1-2, with a weak D call TRBD1 (6 bases). The TCR sequence derives from a woman under 30 in good health and CMV-seronegative. The CDR3 spells CASSLGPTGSAGYGYTF. The CDR3 DNA reads as TGCGCCAGCAGCTTGGGACCGACAGGTTCAGCTGGCTATGGCTACACCTTC.